This TCR beta chain was observed in a study of metastatic and nonmetastatic thyroid tumors. Using MiXCR, TCRdb reanalyzed the PCR reads. The table has tens of thousands of clones, less than 25% seen once; the top ten hold 9% to 15%. CDR3 length: 14 amino acids. V gave up 6 bases and J gave up 5 bases; unmatched junction bases: 9. Germline V CDR1 and CDR2: LNHDA, SQIVND (reference sequence). This clone showed up just once. Every patient underwent thyroid surgery untreated. This clonotype was obtained from a female donor with papillary thyroid cancer or a benign thyroid nodule (not recorded which). Some clones in this sample may be carry-over from other donors' samples. The source material was tumor tissue. The chain joins TRBV19 to TRBJ2-5; TRBD2 aligns across 7 bases. The CDR3, as DNA: TGTGCCAGTAGCACTAGCGTCCTCCAGGAGACCCAGTACTTC. Protein: CASSTSVLQETQYF.